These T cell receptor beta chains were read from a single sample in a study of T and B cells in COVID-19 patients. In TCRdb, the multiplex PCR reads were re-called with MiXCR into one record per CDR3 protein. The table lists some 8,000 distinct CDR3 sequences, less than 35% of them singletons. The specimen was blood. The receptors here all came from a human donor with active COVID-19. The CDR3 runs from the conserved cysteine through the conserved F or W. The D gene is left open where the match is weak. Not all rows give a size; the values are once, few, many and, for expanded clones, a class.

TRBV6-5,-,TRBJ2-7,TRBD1,TGTGCCAGCAGCATGGGACAGGGGTCCGCCGAGCAGTACTTC,CASSMGQGSAEQYF
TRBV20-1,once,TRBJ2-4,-,TGCAGTGCTAGAGATTACCAGGGCCCCAAAAACATTCAGTACTTC,CSARDYQGPKNIQYF
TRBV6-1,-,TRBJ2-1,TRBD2,TGTGCCAGCAGGTCCGGGACTAGCGGGGGGGCAGGGTTTGGTAATGAGCAGTTCTTC,CASRSGTSGGAGFGNEQFF
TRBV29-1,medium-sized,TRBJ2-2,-,TGCAGCGTCCAGGGTTGGTCCGGGGAGCTGTTTTTT,CSVQGWSGELFF
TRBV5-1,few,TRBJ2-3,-,TGCGCCAGCAGCTTGGGACAAGATACTAGCACAGATACGCAGTATTTT,CASSLGQDTSTDTQYF
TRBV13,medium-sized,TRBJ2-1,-,TGTGCCAGCAGCCCCTTTTCCCCGGCCAATGAGCAGTTCTTC,CASSPFSPANEQFF
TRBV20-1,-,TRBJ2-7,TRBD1,TGCAGTGCTAGATCGGGACAGGGGGAGACCTACGAGCAGTACTTC,CSARSGQGETYEQYF
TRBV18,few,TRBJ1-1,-,TGTGCCAGCTCCCCGACGGCCAGCACTGAAGCTTTCTTT,CASSPTASTEAFF
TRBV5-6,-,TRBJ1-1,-,TGCGCCAGCAGCTTGGATCCCGGCTGGAACACTGAAGCTTTCTTT,CASSLDPGWNTEAFF
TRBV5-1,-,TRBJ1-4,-,TGCGCCAGCACCCTCGGCCTGGGAACTAATGAAAAACTGTTTTTT,CASTLGLGTNEKLFF
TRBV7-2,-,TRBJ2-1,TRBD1,TGTGCCAGCAGCTCGAGGGGGCTTGAGCAGTTCTTC,CASSSRGLEQFF
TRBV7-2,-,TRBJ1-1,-,TGTGCCAGCAGCTCGGATACAGGTACATCCACTGAAGCTTTCTTT,CASSSDTGTSTEAFF
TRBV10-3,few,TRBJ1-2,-,TGTGCCATCAGCAACCTAGCGGACAGCTATGGCTACACCTTC,CAISNLADSYGYTF
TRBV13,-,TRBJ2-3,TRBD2,TGTGCCAGCAGCTCCTGGGAGCTGAGCGGGGGGGCTGCGGCAGATACGCAGTATTTT,CASSSWELSGGAAADTQYF
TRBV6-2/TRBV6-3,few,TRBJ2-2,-,TGTGCCAGCAGTCAGACAGGGGAGCTGTTTTTT,CASSQTGELFF
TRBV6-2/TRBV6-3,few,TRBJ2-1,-,TGTGCCAGCGCAAGGGGGGGTCTGGTAAATGAGCAGTTCTTC,CASARGGLVNEQFF
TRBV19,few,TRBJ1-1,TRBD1,TGTGCCAGTAGTATGTCAGGGGGTGGCACTGAAGCTTTCTTT,CASSMSGGGTEAFF
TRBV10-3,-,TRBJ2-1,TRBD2,TGTGCCATCAGGGGGACTAGCGGTCATAATGAGCAGTTCTTC,CAIRGTSGHNEQFF
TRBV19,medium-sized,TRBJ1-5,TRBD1,TGTGCCGTAAGAAGGACAGGGGCAAATCAGCCCCAGCATTTT,CAVRRTGANQPQHF
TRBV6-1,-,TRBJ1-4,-,TGTGCCAGCACTGCAGGGCCGGATGGGGAAAAACTGTTTTTT,CASTAGPDGEKLFF
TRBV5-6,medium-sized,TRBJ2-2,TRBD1,TGTGCCAGCAGCTGGGGGACAGGCACCGGGGAGCTGTTTTTT,CASSWGTGTGELFF
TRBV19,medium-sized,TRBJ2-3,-,TGTGCCAGTAGTCCCCAGGTCGTGAGCACAGATACGCAGTATTTT,CASSPQVVSTDTQYF
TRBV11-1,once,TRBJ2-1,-,TGTGCCAGCCCCGAGTTCCCGAAACGAAATGAGCAGTTCTTC,CASPEFPKRNEQFF
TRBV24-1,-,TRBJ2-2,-,TGTGCCACCAGTGAGTCACAGGGTGGCTTGGAGCTGTTTTTT,CATSESQGGLELFF
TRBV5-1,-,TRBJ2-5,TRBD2,TGCGCCAGCTCGGGACTAGCGGGGATGTACCAAGAGACCCAGTACTTC,CASSGLAGMYQETQYF
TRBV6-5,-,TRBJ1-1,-,TGTGCCAGCAGTTACTCGTTAAAGTACACTGAAGCTTTCTTT,CASSYSLKYTEAFF
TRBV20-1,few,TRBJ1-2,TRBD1,TGCAGTGCTAGAGATACTACAGGGGGGGACTATGGCTACACCTTC,CSARDTTGGDYGYTF
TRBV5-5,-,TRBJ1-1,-,TGTGCCAGCAGCTTGCAGGGGTACACTGAAGCTTTCTTT,CASSLQGYTEAFF
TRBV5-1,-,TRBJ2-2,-,TGCGCCAGCAGCTTGGCTGCGGGGAGAAAGACCGGGGAGCTGTTTTTT,CASSLAAGRKTGELFF
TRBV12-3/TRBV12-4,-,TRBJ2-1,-,TGTGCCAGCAGTCGGGGGCCCTACAATGAGCAGTTCTTC,CASSRGPYNEQFF
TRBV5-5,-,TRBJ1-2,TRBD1,TGTGCCAGCAAGGGGGCCCCCGGTGGCTACACCTTC,CASKGAPGGYTF
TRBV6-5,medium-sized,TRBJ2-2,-,TGTGCCAGCAGCCCCAAACGTACCGGGGAGCTGTTTTTT,CASSPKRTGELFF
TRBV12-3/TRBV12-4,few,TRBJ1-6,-,TGTGCCAGCAGTGCTCCGGGGGGACTGAATTCACCCCTCCACTTT,CASSAPGGLNSPLHF
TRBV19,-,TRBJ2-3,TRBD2,TGTGCCAGTAGTACTAGCGGGGGGGCCGGCACAGATACGCAGTATTTT,CASSTSGGAGTDTQYF
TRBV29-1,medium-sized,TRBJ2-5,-,TGCAGCGTTGCAAAAGAGACCCAGTACTTC,CSVAKETQYF
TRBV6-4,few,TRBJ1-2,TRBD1,TGTGCCAGCAGCCCCACAGGGGAGGAGGGTGGCTACACCTTC,CASSPTGEEGGYTF
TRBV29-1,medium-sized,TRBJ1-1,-,TGCAGCGTTCCGCGGATCGGGCGGCAAAAGAACACTGAAGCTTTCTTT,CSVPRIGRQKNTEAFF
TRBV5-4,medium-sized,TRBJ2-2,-,TGTGCCAGCAGCCCTGACCTCGGGGAGCTGTTTTTT,CASSPDLGELFF
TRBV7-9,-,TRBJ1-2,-,TGTGCCAGCAGCTTAGTGACGGGCTCCGACTATGGCTACACCTTC,CASSLVTGSDYGYTF
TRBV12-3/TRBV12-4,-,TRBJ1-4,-,TGTGCCAGCAGTTTATGGGGCCAACGAGAAAAACTGTTTTTT,CASSLWGQREKLFF
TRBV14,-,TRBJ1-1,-,TGTGCCAGCAGCCAAGGACGGTGGGGGGTGGACACTGAAGCTTTCTTT,CASSQGRWGVDTEAFF
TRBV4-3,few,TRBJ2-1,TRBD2,TGCGCCAGCAGCCAAGATAGGGCTAGCGGGGGGCTATACAATGAGCAGTTCTTC,CASSQDRASGGLYNEQFF
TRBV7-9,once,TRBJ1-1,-,TGTGCCAGCAGCTTAATCTCCAACACTGAAGCTTTCTTT,CASSLISNTEAFF
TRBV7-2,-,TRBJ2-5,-,TGTGCCAGCAGCCCCGGCCGGGGCGGGGGCCCCGTGAAACGGGAGACCCAGTACTTC,CASSPGRGGGPVKRETQYF
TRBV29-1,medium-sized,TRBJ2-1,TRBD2,TGCAGCGTTCCTTCACTAGCGGGGGTTGACAATGAGCAGTTCTTC,CSVPSLAGVDNEQFF
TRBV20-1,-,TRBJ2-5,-,TGCAGTGCTAGCCCCGGGACAATCAAAGAGACCCAGTACTTC,CSASPGTIKETQYF
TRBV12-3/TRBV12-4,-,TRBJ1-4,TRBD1,TGTGCCAGCAGTCGCCCGGGACAGACGAATGAAAAACTGTTTTTT,CASSRPGQTNEKLFF
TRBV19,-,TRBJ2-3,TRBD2,TGTGCCAGTACAAACAGAGAGCGGGGGCCGCAGTATTTT,CASTNRERGPQYF
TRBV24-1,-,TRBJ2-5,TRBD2,TGTGCCACCAGCCACGGGGGGTTAGAGACCCAGTACTTC,CATSHGGLETQYF
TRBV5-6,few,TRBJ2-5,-,TGTGCCAGCTCGGGGTTTAGGAGCTCGGAGACCCAGTACTTC,CASSGFRSSETQYF
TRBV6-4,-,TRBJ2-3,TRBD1,TGTGCCAGCAGTGTTGACAGGGGTCCCACAGATACGCAGTATTTT,CASSVDRGPTDTQYF
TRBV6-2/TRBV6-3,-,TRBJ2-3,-,TGTGCCAGCAAGGGTCCCGGGGGTGGCAGCACAGATACGCAGTATTTT,CASKGPGGGSTDTQYF
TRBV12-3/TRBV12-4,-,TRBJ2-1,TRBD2,TGTGCCAGCAGTTATCCGCGCGGGGGGGTGGATGAGCAGTTCTTC,CASSYPRGGVDEQFF
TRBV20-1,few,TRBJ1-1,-,TGCAGTGCTAGAGGGGAGAACACTGAAGCTTTCTTT,CSARGENTEAFF
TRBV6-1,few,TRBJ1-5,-,TGTGCCAGCAGTGAAGGAAGGCATCAGCCCCAGCATTTT,CASSEGRHQPQHF
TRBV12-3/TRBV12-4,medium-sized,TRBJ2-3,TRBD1,TGTGCCAGCAGCTGGGACAGGGAGGATACGCAGTATTTT,CASSWDREDTQYF
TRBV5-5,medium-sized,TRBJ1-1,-,TGTGCCAGCAGCAAGGCATCCGTGAACACTGAAGCTTTCTTT,CASSKASVNTEAFF
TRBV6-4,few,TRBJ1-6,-,TGTGCCAGCAGTGACTCCAGGGGTTCACCCCTCCACTTT,CASSDSRGSPLHF